This T cell receptor beta chain was identified during a study of blood T cell repertoires in COVID-19. The wider study: Material from acute and convalescent COVID-19 was sourced from the United States, Italy and Spain. PBMCs, B-cell-depleted T cells, or T cells provided the cDNA or gDNA that made up the material.

The CDR3 spans 13 residues. V dropped 7 bases and J dropped 5; count of bases not matched to a gene: 7. Per germline, CDR1 SGHRS and CDR2 YFSETQ. Per the original methods: Amplifying reference gene primers gave estimates of nucleated cell counts. Sequenced by immunoSEQ multiplex PCR; TCRdb stores in-frame clones only, minus some. Clone size and V and J calls were adopted from that table, with D and trimming inferred from the DNA. Among about 69,000 clones, over 75% were seen once, and the ten largest hold over 2.5%. The source is a man aged 80 or over with acute or convalescent COVID-19. Sequenced material: peripheral blood. This rearrangement joins TRBV5-1 to TRBJ1-1; 8 bases line up with TRBD1. The CDR3 is CASRTQGETEAFF. In DNA form, the CDR3 reads TGCGCCAGCCGCACACAGGGGGAGACTGAAGCTTTCTTT.